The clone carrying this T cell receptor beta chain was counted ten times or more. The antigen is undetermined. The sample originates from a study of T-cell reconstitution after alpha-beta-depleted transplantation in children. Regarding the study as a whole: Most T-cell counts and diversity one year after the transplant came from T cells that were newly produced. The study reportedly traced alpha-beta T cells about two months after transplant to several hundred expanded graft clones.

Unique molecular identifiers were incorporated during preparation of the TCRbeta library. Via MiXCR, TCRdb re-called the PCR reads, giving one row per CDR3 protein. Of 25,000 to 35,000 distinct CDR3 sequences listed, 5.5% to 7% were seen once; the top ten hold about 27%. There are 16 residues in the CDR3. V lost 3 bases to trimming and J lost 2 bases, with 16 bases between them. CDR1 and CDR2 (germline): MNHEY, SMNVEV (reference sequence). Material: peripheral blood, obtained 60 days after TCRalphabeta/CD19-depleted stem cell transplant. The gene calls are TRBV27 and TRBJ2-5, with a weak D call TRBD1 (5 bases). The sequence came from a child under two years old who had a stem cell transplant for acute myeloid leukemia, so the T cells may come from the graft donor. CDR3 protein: CASSLGPSPTQETQYF. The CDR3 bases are TGTGCCAGCAGTTTGGGGCCTAGTCCCACTCAAGAGACCCAGTACTTC.